This T cell receptor beta chain was sequenced in a study of shared clonotypes between healthy human individuals. Study-level results: Among the subsets, naive ones generally showed larger estimated richness than memory ones. Compared with clonotypes that all four donors shared, non-shared clonotypes had lower generation probabilities.

In regard to this clone: Antigen: not known.

Roughly 33,000 T cell genomes, or approximately 190 ng DNA, went into the sorted-subset replicate PCRs. Data came from immunoSEQ multiplex PCR; TCRdb stores just in-frame clones and leaves some out. This sample has about 2 million clones, with about 95% found just once. Naive-designated CD8 cells lacked CD45RO, were positively enriched for CCR7, and omitted terminally differentiated effector memory CD45RA+ cells. V gave up 0 bases and J gave up 0 bases, with 12 bases separating them. Germline CDR1 reads LNHNV; CDR2 reads YYDKDF (reference sequence). CDR3 size: 16 residues. The source is a man aged 18-30 years in good health. The sample was naive CD8+ T cells sorted from blood. The chain combines TRBV15 with TRBJ2-7; D remains unclear. CDR3 region: CATSRDHSDFSYEQYF. Written as DNA, the CDR3 is TGTGCCACCAGCAGAGATCACAGTGACTTCTCCTACGAGCAGTACTTC. Variable domain in full (rest from reference TRBV15 and TRBJ2-7): DAMVIQNPRYQVTQFGKPVTLSCSQTLNHNVMYWYQQKSSQAPKLLFHYYDKDFNNEADTPDNFQSRRPNTSFCFLDIRSPGLGDTAMYLCATSRDHSDFSYEQYFGPGTRLTVT.